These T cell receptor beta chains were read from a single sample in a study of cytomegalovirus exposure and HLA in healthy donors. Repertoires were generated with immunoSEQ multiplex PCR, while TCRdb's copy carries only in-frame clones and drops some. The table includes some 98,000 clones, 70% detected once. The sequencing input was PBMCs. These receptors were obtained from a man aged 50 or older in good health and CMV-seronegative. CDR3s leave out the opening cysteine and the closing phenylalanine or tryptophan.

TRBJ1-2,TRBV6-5,ASSPGQEYYGYT
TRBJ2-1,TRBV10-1,ASIGTGGEYSYNEQF
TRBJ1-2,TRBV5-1,ASSSRTGNNYGYT
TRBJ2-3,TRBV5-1,ASSLVSGEDTQY
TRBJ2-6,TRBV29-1,SVDAGEIGQSSGANVLT
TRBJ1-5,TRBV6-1,ASSENRRDQPQH
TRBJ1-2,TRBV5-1,ASSGQGGANYGYT
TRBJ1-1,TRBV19,ASSMGQNTEAF
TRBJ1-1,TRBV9,ASSAATGGTEAF
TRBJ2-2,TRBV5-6,ASRSQGTTGELF
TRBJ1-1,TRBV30,AWSSKLEAF
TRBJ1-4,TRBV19,ASSIGGTAYEKLF
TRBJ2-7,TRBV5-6,ASSFGTGVREQY
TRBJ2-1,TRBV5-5,ASSPNRDSNEQF
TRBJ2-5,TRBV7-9,ASSSTGGQETQY
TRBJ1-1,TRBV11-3,ASSSGGDEAF
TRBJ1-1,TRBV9,ASSVGKNMNTEAF
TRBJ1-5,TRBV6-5,ASSLWGDQPQH
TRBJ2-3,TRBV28,ASSGAGGLTDTQY
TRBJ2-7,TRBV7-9,ASSPASGGAGEQY
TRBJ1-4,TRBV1,TSSQAADRAPELF
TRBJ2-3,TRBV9,ASSTDTGSTDTQY
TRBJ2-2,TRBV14,ASSIVSPGELF
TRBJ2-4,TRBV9,ASSGGQGVAKNIQY
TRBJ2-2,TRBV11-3,ASSAGQSNTGELF
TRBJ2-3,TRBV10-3,AISEGQAPDTQY
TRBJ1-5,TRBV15,ATSRGEVSNQPQH
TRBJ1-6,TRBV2,ASSERQGNSPLH
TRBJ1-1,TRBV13,ASSLGSWNTEAF
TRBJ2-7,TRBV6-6,ASSYSEGGGEQY
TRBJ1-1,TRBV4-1,ASSSRAGVYMDTEAF
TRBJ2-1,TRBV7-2,ASRLASTSSYNEQF
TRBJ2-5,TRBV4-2,ASSQSGAAQETQY
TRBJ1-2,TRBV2,ASSEALLTNYGYT
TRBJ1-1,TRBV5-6,ASSLALGDTEAF
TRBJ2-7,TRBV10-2,ASSSDRDPYEQY
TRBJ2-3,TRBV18,ASSKGLAEDTQY
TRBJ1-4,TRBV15,ATSRDQGLAEKLF
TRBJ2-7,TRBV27,ASSPGTGTAEQY
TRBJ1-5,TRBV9,ASSVEGGSQPQH
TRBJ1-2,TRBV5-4,ASSGAGTGNYGYT
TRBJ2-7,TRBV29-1,SVQRPGQGAYEQY
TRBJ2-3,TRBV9,ASSPDTDTQY
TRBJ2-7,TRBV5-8,ASRYYPGSSYEQY
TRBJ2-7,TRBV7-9,ASSPGQGGRPSYEQY